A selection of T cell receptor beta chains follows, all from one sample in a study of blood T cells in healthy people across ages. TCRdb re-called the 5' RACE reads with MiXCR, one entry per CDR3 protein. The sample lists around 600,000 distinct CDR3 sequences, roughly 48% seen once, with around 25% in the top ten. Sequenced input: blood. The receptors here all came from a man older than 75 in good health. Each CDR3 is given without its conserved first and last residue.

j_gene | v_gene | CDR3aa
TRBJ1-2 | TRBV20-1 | SARVNNYGYT
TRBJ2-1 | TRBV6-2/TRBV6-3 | ASTYIAGAYNEQF
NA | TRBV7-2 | ASSSRGREETQY
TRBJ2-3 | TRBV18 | ASSPRTGDTDTQY
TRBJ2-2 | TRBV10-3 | AISGNTNTGELF
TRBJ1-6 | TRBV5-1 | ASSVDRDHSPLH
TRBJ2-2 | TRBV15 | ATSRLAGGAGELF
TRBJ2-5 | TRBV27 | ASSLRSALAAWETQY
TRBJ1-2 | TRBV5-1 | ASSLGGSTDYGYT
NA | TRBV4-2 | ASSQVSGGETQY
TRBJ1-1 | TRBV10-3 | AINTPGITEAF
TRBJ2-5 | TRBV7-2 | ASSAENRGPQY
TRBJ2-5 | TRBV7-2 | ASSLRGGLETQY
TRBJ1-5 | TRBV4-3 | ASSLRDRDQPQH
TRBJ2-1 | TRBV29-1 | SVARGSYNEQF
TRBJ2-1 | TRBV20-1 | SALTSGRAFEQF
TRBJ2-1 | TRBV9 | ASSGGGGGYNEQF
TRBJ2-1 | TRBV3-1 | ASSPREVAYNEQF
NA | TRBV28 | ASRPTRIQNEQY
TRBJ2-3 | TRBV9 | ASSQEDADTQY
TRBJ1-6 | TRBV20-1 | SASAALGYNSPLH
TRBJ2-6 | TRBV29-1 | SVQSSGANVLT
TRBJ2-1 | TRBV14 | ASSRQGLEQF
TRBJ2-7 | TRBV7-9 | ASSLLTGGAGEQY
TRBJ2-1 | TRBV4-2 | ASSQVGTSGSYNEQF
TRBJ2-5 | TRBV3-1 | ASSQLGLADQETQY
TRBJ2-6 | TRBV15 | ATSRDRVHSGANVLT
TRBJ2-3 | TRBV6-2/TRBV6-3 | ASSTGASTDTQY
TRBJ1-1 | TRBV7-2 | ASSPQRLGEAF
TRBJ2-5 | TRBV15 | ATSTLDGQLQETQY
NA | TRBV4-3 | ASSQGREVYEQY
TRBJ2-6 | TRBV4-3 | ASSRGTASSGANVLT
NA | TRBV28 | ASGSEVGRDRLYEQY
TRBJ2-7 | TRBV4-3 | ASSPRAQNPSEQY
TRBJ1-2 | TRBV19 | ASTTTRQRGYT
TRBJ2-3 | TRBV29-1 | SVEGSRTSTDTQY
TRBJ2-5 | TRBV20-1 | SARPSWRGHQETQY
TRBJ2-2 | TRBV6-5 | GSRRDIISGELF
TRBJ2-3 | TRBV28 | ASSSGRVLTDTQY
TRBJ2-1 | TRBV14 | ASSQDRGTFYNEQF
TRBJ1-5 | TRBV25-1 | ASRGRGSNQPQH
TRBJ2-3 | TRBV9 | ASSPQEGGTGVTDTQY
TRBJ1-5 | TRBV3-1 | ASGEEGQPQH
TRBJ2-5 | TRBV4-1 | ASSQRDRVGEQY
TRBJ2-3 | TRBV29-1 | SANGQGADTQY
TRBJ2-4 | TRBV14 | ASSQDRGTATDIQY
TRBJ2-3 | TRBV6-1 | ASSESGLAVSLDTQY
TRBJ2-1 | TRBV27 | ASSLLAGGPRGEQF
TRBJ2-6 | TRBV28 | ASSLPGVRANVLT
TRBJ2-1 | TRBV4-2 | ASSQDGRAPGEQF
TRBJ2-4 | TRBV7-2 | ASSPPGLAKKNIQY